This T cell receptor beta chain is from a study of T cell responses to AZD1222 COVID-19 vaccine. Study-level results: Two AZD1222 doses significantly raised spike-specific TCR breadth and depth over controls. Clonal diversity was possibly underestimated, and the donors were mostly white British, with more females. All repertoire sampling was performed exclusively after the peak T cell response.

In regard to this clone: Its target is not known.

In germline, CDR1 is SGHTA, CDR2 FQGNSA. The CDR3 is 12 amino acids. V was shortened by 1 base and J by 5 bases, with 5 bases between the two germline ends. Method: immunoSEQ multiplex PCR; TCRdb's copy keeps in-frame clones and lacks some. The table lists 190,000 or so clones, 80% to 95% of them singletons. Both about-4-week and about-12-week second-dose recipients were combined. The receptor comes from an adult who received the AZD1222 COVID-19 vaccine. The source material was peripheral blood, sampled 28 days after the second AZD1222 dose. The rearrangement links TRBV7-2 to TRBJ1-1; D uncertain. Written as DNA, the CDR3 is TGTGCCAGCAGCTTAGTTGCAACTGAAGCTTTCTTT. Translating it yields CASSLVATEAFF.